The T cell receptor (beta chain) under discussion was sequenced for a study of T cell responses to AZD1222 COVID-19 vaccine. Some clones are missing from TCRdb's copy, which holds only in-frame ones; the method was immunoSEQ multiplex PCR. The sample has 160,000 or so clones, 92% seen once. With regard to this clone: Antigen specificity is unknown.

The CDR3 consists of 13 residues. V was clipped by 5 bases and J by 7 bases, with 14 bases between them. Study conclusions and caveats: There were mostly white British donors and more females than males, and clonal diversity was possibly underestimated. At study baseline, merely five or six AZD1222 recipients were seropositive.

The TCR comes from an adult who received the AZD1222 COVID-19 vaccine. V usage is TRBV12-3 or TRBV12-4 and J usage is TRBJ1-1; D remains unclear. The specimen comprised peripheral blood, sampled 28 days after the second AZD1222 dose. CDR3 DNA sequence: TGTGCCAGCAGTACCTCCGGAATTGGTGAAGCTTTCTTT. This translates into CASSTSGIGEAFF.